The 31 T cell receptor beta chains below all came from one sample that was sequenced in a study of T-cell reconstitution after alpha-beta-depleted transplantation in children. Using unique molecular identifiers, the investigators prepared the TCRbeta library. A single record per CDR3 protein comes from TCRdb applying MiXCR to the PCR reads. This sample has roughly 89,000 distinct CDR3 sequences, with 9% to 15% found just once. Sample: PBMCs from the stem cell graft donor, taken from the stem cell graft. Source of these receptors: a human donor who donated a stem cell graft to a child with inherited bone marrow failure.

This clonotype was observed a few times. This may arise from a read error, as a much more abundant clone is one base away. The chain uses TRBV20-1 and TRBJ2-2, with 9 nucleotides matching TRBD1. The CDR3 runs to 18 residues. Looked up from germline, CDR1 is DFQATT and CDR2 is SNEGSKA (reference sequence). CDR3 nucleotide sequence: TGCTGTGCTAGAGCGGGACAGGGCCTTACGGGAGAGACCGGGGAGCTGTTTTTT. Protein sequence: CCARAGQGLTGETGELFF.

This clonotype was counted only a few times. The chain recombines TRBV9 with TRBJ1-1; no definite D call. This CDR3 comprises 15 residues. Germline V lookup: CDR1 SGDLS, CDR2 YYNGEE. V lost 0 bases to trimming and J lost 1 base, with 10 bases between them. The CDR3 nucleotides read TGTGCCAGCAGCGTAGCTGGACGACAGAACACTGAAGCTTTCTTT. This translates into CASSVAGRQNTEAFF.

In its sample, this clonotype was seen many times. The chain recombines TRBV9 with TRBJ1-3; D is possibly TRBD1 (5 bases). CDR1 is SGDLS and CDR2 is YYNGEE in the germline V gene. CDR3 length: 15 amino acids. V shed 0 bases and J shed 0 bases, with 7 bases lying between them. The CDR3 nucleotides are TGTGCCAGCAGCGTAGGGGGGTTCTCTGGAAACACCATATATTTT. Amino acid sequence: CASSVGGFSGNTIYF.

The chain links TRBV7-9 to TRBJ2-2; unclear D gene. Trimming removed 2 bases from V and 3 bases from J, with 4 bases in between. This CDR3 comprises 13 residues. CDR1 SEHNR and CDR2 FQNEAQ come from the germline V gene (reference sequence). The DNA of the CDR3 is TGTGCCAGCAGCTTATCCGACACCGGGGAGCTGTTTTTT. This sequence encodes CASSLSDTGELFF.

Many counts were recorded for this clonotype. The chain employs TRBV28 and TRBJ1-5; 8 bases align to TRBD1. The CDR3 consists of 16 residues. Germline-derived CDR1 and CDR2 are MDHEN and SYDVKM. Trimming at V came to 7 bases and at J to 6 bases, leaving 14 bases not matched to a gene. The CDR3 protein is CASKQPGQEDSQPQHF. CDR3 nucleotides: TGTGCCAGCAAGCAACCGGGACAGGAGGATTCTCAGCCCCAGCATTTT.

This clonotype was picked up many times. V usage is TRBV9 and J usage is TRBJ2-1; TRBD2 matches at 8 bases. Germline V gene sequence: CDR1 SGDLS, CDR2 YYNGEE. V gave up 4 bases and J gave up 3 bases; unmatched junction bases: 9. The CDR3 sequence is 16 residues long. Written as DNA, the CDR3 is TGTGCCAGCAGCCCCACGGGAGCGGGAGTCTACAATGAGCAGTTCTTC. Translating gives CASSPTGAGVYNEQFF.

This clonotype was seen many times. The chain links TRBV10-2 to TRBJ2-1, with 9 bases that match TRBD1. After removal of 4 bases from V and 6 bases from J, the junction contained 10 bases not matched to a gene. Per germline, CDR1 WSHSY and CDR2 SAAADI. This CDR3 has 16 residues. CDR3 in DNA: TGCGCCAGCAGTGCGTTACCGGGACAGGGCGGCAATGAGCAGTTCTTC. Translating it yields CASSALPGQGGNEQFF.

This clonotype was seen repeatedly, ten times or more. The V call is TRBV5-1, the J call TRBJ2-7; D is undetermined. The CDR3 spans 15 residues. V was clipped by 2 bases and J by 2 bases, with 14 bases between them. Germline CDR1 reads SGHRS; CDR2 reads YFSETQ. CDR3 amino acids: CASSFGPLGTYEQYF. The CDR3 bases are TGCGCCAGCAGCTTTGGACCCCTCGGAACCTACGAGCAGTACTTC.

Many counts were recorded for this clonotype. The V gene is TRBV5-1, the J gene TRBJ1-2; D is undetermined. Germline loops: CDR1 SGHRS, CDR2 YFSETQ. V was clipped by 3 bases and J by 2 bases, with 8 bases between them. The length of the CDR3 is 13 residues. The CDR3, as DNA: TGCGCCAGCAGCTGGGAACAGAACTATGGCTACACCTTC. Its protein product is CASSWEQNYGYTF.

This clonotype was detected ten times or more. V and J are TRBV3-1 and TRBJ1-6; D is undetermined. Germline loops: CDR1 LGHDT, CDR2 YNNKEL (reference sequence). V gave up 3 bases and J gave up 6 bases, with 3 bases separating them. This CDR3 region has 12 residues. The CDR3 loop reads CASSQANSPLHF. As DNA, the CDR3 is TGTGCCAGCAGCCAGGCTAATTCACCCCTCCACTTT. The full variable domain, with the rest looked up from reference TRBV3-1 and TRBJ1-6, is DTAVSQTPKYLVTQMGNDKSIKCEQNLGHDTMYWYKQDSKKFLKIMFSYNNKELIINETVPNRFSPKSPDKAHLNLHINSLELGDSAVYFCASSQANSPLHFGNGTRLTVT.

This clonotype was recorded at least ten times. The V gene is TRBV7-3, the J gene TRBJ2-3, with D tentatively TRBD1 (6 bases). Germline CDR1 reads SGHTA; CDR2 reads FQGTGA. This CDR3 contains 16 residues. The V and J ends lost 5 bases and 6 bases respectively, with 21 bases between them. The CDR3, as DNA: TGTGCCAGCAGCGTCACCGGGACATCGCCTCTGGATACGCAGTATTTT. Translating gives CASSVTGTSPLDTQYF.

This clonotype was recorded at least ten times. This chain links TRBV5-1 with TRBJ2-7, with TRBD1 matching over 7 bases. V trimming: 4 bases; J trimming: 0 bases; junction bases outside the gene matches: 4. CDR3 length: 14 amino acids. Germline CDR1 SGHRS, CDR2 YFSETQ. For the CDR3, the DNA is TGCGCCAGCAGCGAGGACAGGAGCTCCTACGAGCAGTACTTC. It is translated as CASSEDRSSYEQYF.

This clonotype occurred many times. The chain has TRBV5-1 and TRBJ1-1; D unclear. V was cut by 0 bases and J by 5 bases, with 11 bases left in between. The CDR3 contains 14 residues. The germline gives CDR1 SGHRS, CDR2 YFSETQ. The CDR3 spells CASSLAGVETEAFF. In DNA form, the CDR3 reads TGCGCCAGCAGCTTGGCCGGGGTCGAGACTGAAGCTTTCTTT.

This clonotype was detected a few times. The chain has TRBV19 and TRBJ2-7; 10 bases fit TRBD1. There are 15 residues in the CDR3. The V segment lost 5 bases and the J segment 4 bases; nucleotides outside the gene matches: 8. Germline-derived CDR1 and CDR2 are LNHDA and SQIVND (reference sequence). CDR3 nucleotide sequence: TGTGCCAGTAGTTCCCCGGGACAGGGGATGTACGAGCAGTACTTC. It yields the protein CASSSPGQGMYEQYF.

In its sample, this clonotype was seen once. This rearrangement joins TRBV23-1 to TRBJ2-3; possible D gene TRBD2, 5 bases. TRBV23-1 is given ORF status, its function remaining uncertain. The CDR3 totals 19 residues. V dropped 0 bases and J dropped 0 bases, with 19 bases sitting between them. Here the CDR3 DNA reads TGCGCCAGCAGTCAATCGAGGGCTATCCGTCCGAAAAGCACAGATACGCAGTATTTT. It is translated as CASSQSRAIRPKSTDTQYF.

This clonotype was observed many times. The CDR3 sequence: CASSPRGGGEQYF. The DNA of the CDR3 is TGTGCCAGCTCACCACGAGGGGGCGGCGAGCAGTACTTC. The rearrangement joins TRBV18 to TRBJ2-7, with 7 nucleotides matching TRBD1. The germline CDR1 and CDR2 sequences are KGHSH and LQKENI. The CDR3 contains 13 residues. J lost 6 bases, V lost 1 base, and 3 bases had no gene match.

This clonotype was observed a few times. The genes are TRBV28 and TRBJ2-1, with 12 bases identical to TRBD2. Germline CDR1 is MDHEN and CDR2 is SYDVKM. V lost 0 bases and J lost 9; bases outside the gene matches: 9. CDR3 length: 17 amino acids. Written as DNA, the CDR3 is TGTGCCAGCAGTTTATGGTCCCTAGCGGGAGGGCCAGGTGAGCAGTTCTTC. Translation: CASSLWSLAGGPGEQFF.

This rearrangement joins TRBV4-3 to TRBJ2-3; a weak D match, TRBD1 (6 bases). The V and J ends lost 0 bases and 3 bases respectively, with 13 bases between them. The length of the CDR3 is 16 residues. Germline V CDR1 and CDR2: LGHNA, YSLEER. The CDR3 sequence: CASSQDPGDDTDTQYF. In DNA, the CDR3 is TGCGCCAGCAGCCAAGACCCAGGGGATGATACAGATACGCAGTATTTT.

Ten or more counts support this clonotype. The chain recombines TRBV20-1 with TRBJ2-5, with D possibly being TRBD1 or TRBD2 (6 bases each). The CDR3 covers 14 residues. Germline V gene lookup returns CDR1 DFQATT and CDR2 SNEGSKA (reference sequence). Deletions cut 0 bases from V and 5 bases from J, with 13 bases between. The DNA of the CDR3 is TGCAGTGCTAGAGATGGGGGGCGGGGCGAGACCCAGTACTTC. It yields the protein CSARDGGRGETQYF.

The chain joins TRBV10-3 to TRBJ2-3, with D unresolved. CDR3 size: 14 residues. V was cut by 3 bases and J by 4 bases, with 11 bases left in between. CDR1 and CDR2 from the germline V gene are ENHRY and SYGVKD. CDR3 sequence reads: CAISDPSGADTQYF. The CDR3 DNA reads as TGTGCCATCAGTGACCCGAGTGGGGCAGATACGCAGTATTTT.

This clonotype was detected many times. The chain couples TRBV18 to TRBJ1-5, with a tentative D call TRBD1 (5 bases). The V end lost 0 bases, the J end lost 2 bases, and 14 bases lay between the germline ends. This CDR3 contains 17 residues. Germline CDR1 and CDR2: KGHSH and LQKENI. CDR3 DNA: TGTGCCAGCTCACCACCGGGGCAGGGCGGCGGCAATCAGCCCCAGCATTTT. Amino acids: CASSPPGQGGGNQPQHF. Based on the CDR3 plus reference TRBV18 and TRBJ1-5, the full variable domain is NAGVMQNPRHLVRRRGQEARLRCSPMKGHSHVYWYRQLPEEGLKFMVYLQKENIIDESGMPKERFSAEFPKEGPSILRIQQVVRGDSAAYFCASSPPGQGGGNQPQHFGDGTRLSIL.

This clonotype was counted many times. V usage is TRBV7-2 and J usage is TRBJ2-1; TRBD2 agrees at 12 bases. Unmatched junction bases numbered 3, after V lost 6 bases and J lost 3 bases. CDR1 and CDR2 (germline): SGHTA, FQGNSA. This CDR3 spans 15 amino acids. CDR3 bases: TGTGCCAGCAGGCGGACTAGCGGGAACTACAATGAGCAGTTCTTC. Amino acid sequence: CASRRTSGNYNEQFF.

In its sample, this clonotype was seen many times. This chain connects TRBV7-2 to TRBJ2-7; maybe TRBD2 (6 bases). V was clipped by 4 bases and J by 9 bases, with 10 bases between them. The CDR3 sequence is 11 residues long. CDR1 is SGHTA and CDR2 is FQGNSA in the germline V gene. As DNA, the CDR3 is TGTGCCAGCAGCTCGGGGGTAGGGCAGTACTTC. It translates to CASSSGVGQYF.

Note on this clonotype: A much larger clone lies a single base off, so this may be a read error. The chain is built from TRBV2 and TRBJ2-7; 8 bases line up with TRBD1. This CDR3 spans 13 amino acids. CDR1 and CDR2 from the germline V gene are SNHLY and FYNNEI. In nucleotides, the CDR3 is TGTACCAGCAGTGAGACAGGGGTGGGCGAGCAGTACTTC. Its translation is CTSSETGVGEQYF.

This clonotype was seen many times. The chain is built from TRBV4-3 and TRBJ2-5, with 7 positions matching TRBD1. CDR1 LGHNA and CDR2 YSLEER come from the germline V gene. This CDR3 comprises 15 residues. J lost 2 bases, V lost 4 bases, and 7 bases had no gene match. The DNA for the CDR3 is TGCGCCAGCAGCCTACACCGGGACAGTCAAGAGACCCAGTACTTC. Encoded protein: CASSLHRDSQETQYF.

Many counts were recorded for this clonotype. The gene calls are TRBV20-1 and TRBJ1-1; D is unclear. Germline V gene sequence: CDR1 DFQATT, CDR2 SNEGSKA (reference sequence). The CDR3 length is 12 residues. The V end was cut by 6 bases, the J end by 4 bases, with 12 bases between. The CDR3 region is CSAAPGLTEAFF. The DNA for the CDR3 is TGCAGTGCCGCCCCCGGGCTCACTGAAGCTTTCTTT.

This clonotype was observed many times. The CDR3 DNA sequence: TGTGCCAGTAGTTCACAGATTTCTCGTCAGCCCCAGCATTTT. Translation gives CASSSQISRQPQHF. The chain couples TRBV19 to TRBJ1-5, with no clear D. From germline, CDR1 is LNHDA and CDR2 SQIVND (reference sequence). V was trimmed by 5 bases and J by 6 bases, leaving 14 bases between them. CDR3 length: 14 residues.

This clonotype has at least ten counts. The chain employs TRBV5-1 and TRBJ2-1, with D perhaps matching TRBD1 (5 bases). Per the germline V gene, CDR1 is SGHRS and CDR2 is YFSETQ. Trimming left V 1 base short and J 7 bases short, with 15 bases between. The CDR3 consists of 15 residues. CDR3 nucleotides: TGCGCCAGCAGCTTGCTGGGGCCGCCCATTAATGAGCAGTTCTTC. It specifies CASSLLGPPINEQFF.

The chain recombines TRBV6-6 with TRBJ1-3; a possible D gene is TRBD1 (5 bases). The V end was cut by 2 bases, the J end by 4 bases, with 9 bases between. The CDR3 is made up of 14 amino acids. The germline gives CDR1 MNHNY, CDR2 SVGAGI (reference sequence). Written as DNA, the CDR3 is TGTGCCAGCAGTTACGAGGGGACCGGAAACACCATATATTTT. Translation: CASSYEGTGNTIYF.

This clonotype was seen repeatedly, ten times or more. The gene calls are TRBV6-2 or TRBV6-3 and TRBJ1-1; 9 bases line up with TRBD1. Germline V gene lookup returns CDR1 MNHEY and CDR2 SVGEGT. V dropped 4 bases and J dropped 4; count of bases not matched to a gene: 13. The CDR3 length is 17 residues. Here the CDR3 reads CASSSVPGQGLGTEAFF. In DNA, the CDR3 is TGTGCCAGCAGTTCCGTCCCGGGACAGGGATTAGGCACTGAAGCTTTCTTT.

This clonotype was recorded many times. The rearrangement uses TRBV6-1 and TRBJ2-7; 8 bases align to TRBD1. The CDR3 sequence is 15 residues long. With 7 bases clipped from V and 1 base from J, the junction kept 9 bases outside the gene matches. CDR1 MNHNS and CDR2 SASEGT come from the germline V gene. Here the CDR3 DNA reads TGTGCCAGCACCCCATGGACAGGGAGATCCTACGAGCAGTACTTC. Translated, it gives CASTPWTGRSYEQYF.